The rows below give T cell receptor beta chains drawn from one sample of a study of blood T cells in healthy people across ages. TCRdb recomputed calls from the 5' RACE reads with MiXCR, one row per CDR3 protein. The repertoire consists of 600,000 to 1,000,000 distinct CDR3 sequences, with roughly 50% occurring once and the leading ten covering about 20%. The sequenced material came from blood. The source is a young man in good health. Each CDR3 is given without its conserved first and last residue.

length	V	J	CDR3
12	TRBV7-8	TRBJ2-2	ASSLRSRAGELF
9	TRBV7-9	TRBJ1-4	ASSSGEELF
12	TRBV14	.	ASSPSLTFYEQY
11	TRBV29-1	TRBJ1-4	SVGARTNEKLF
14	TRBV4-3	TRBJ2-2	ASSQVAGQGTGELF
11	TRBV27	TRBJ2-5	ASSFVGSETQY
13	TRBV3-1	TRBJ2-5	ASSPPTSGKETQY
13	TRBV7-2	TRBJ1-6	ASSSGGGQNSPLH
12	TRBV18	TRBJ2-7	ASSKTSGVYEQY
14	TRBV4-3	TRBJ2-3	ASSQGVAGAADTQY
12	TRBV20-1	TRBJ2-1	SARGVETYNEQF
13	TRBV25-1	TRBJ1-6	ASSELETGFSPLH
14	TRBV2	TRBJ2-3	ASSSRTRGGTDTQY
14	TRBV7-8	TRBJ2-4	ASSPRTGGAKNIQY
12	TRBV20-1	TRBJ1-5	SARVGRAHQPQH
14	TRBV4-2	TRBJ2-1	ASSPSGLAAYNEQF
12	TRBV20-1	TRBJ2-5	SAKGGIAKETQY
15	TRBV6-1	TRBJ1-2	ASSGGTGGSKYYGYT
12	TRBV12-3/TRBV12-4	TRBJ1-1	ASRDLGQNTEAF
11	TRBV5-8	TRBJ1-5	ASSLTWAQPQH
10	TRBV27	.	ASPGQVYEQY
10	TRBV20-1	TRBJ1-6	SALEAGSPLH
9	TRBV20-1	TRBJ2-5	SAGQVFGQY
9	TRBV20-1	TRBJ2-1	RALPGEEQF
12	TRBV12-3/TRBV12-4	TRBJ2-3	ASILAGDTDTQY
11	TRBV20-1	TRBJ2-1	SARERGTREQF
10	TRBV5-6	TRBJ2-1	ASSPSSGQQF
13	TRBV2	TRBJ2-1	ASTLQGRGKNEQF
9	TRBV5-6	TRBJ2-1	ASSLDHEQF
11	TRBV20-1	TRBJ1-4	SARTGLYEKLF
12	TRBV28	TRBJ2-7	ASSESDRVYEQY
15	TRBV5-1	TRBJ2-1	ASSTRVGAGGRNEQF
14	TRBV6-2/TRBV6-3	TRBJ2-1	ASRASGASGRNEQF
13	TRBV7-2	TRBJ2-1	ASSAGSSFPNEQF
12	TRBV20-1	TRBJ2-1	SAILAGVGNEQF
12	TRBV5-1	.	ASSQPGTVYEQY
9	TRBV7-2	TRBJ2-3	ASSTGFTQY
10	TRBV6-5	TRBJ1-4	ASSWGAGKLF
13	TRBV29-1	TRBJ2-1	SVWTSGVDYNEQF
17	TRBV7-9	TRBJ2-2	ASSSNLGQRGSKTGELF
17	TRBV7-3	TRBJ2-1	ASSLPTSGRVDSYNEQF
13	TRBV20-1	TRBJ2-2	SARGLAGGTGELF
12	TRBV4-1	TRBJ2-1	ASSHPETTGSPF
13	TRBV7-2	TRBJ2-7	ASSPDRSISYEQY
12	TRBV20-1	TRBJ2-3	SARDQGSTDTQY
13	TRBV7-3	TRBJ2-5	ASSPLTAPGETQY
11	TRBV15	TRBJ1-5	ATGTGHLQPQH
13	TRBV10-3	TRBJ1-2	AITALAGLNYGYT
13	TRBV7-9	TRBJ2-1	ASSLRGFGTGEQF
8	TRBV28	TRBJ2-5	ASRATTQY
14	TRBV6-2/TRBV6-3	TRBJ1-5	ASSYPGTVVAQPQH
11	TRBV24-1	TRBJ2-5	ATSLGSQETQY
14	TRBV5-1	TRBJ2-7	ASSLTGTARSYEQY
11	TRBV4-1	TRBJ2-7	ASSQDPTTEQY